These 23 T cell receptor beta chains came from one sample sequenced in a study of T cell responses to AZD1222 COVID-19 vaccine. Sequencing used immunoSEQ multiplex PCR; TCRdb keeps in-frame clones, though not all of them. The sample consists of 100,000 or so clones, just over 85% of them appearing once. The sample was peripheral blood, taken on day 0 of AZD1222 vaccination. These receptors all come from an adult in good health.

This sequence joins TRBV5-6 and TRBJ2-5; TRBD1 matches 11 bases. The germline gives CDR1 SGHDT, CDR2 YYEEEE. Unmatched junction bases numbered 9, after V lost 4 bases and J lost 4 bases. There are 16 residues in the CDR3. The CDR3 is CASSAGTGGYVETQYF. CDR3 nucleotides: TGTGCCAGCAGCGCCGGGACAGGGGGGTACGTAGAGACCCAGTACTTC.

This clone was seen a few times. The rearrangement joins TRBV7-9 to TRBJ2-7, with D possibly matching TRBD1 (6 bases). Germline V gene data show CDR1 as SEHNR and CDR2 as FQNEAQ (reference sequence). V was trimmed by 5 bases and J by 3 bases, leaving 11 bases between them. The CDR3 runs 13 residues. This CDR3 reads CASSQGTLYEQYF. The CDR3 DNA sequence: TGTGCCAGCAGCCAGGGGACCCTCTACGAGCAGTACTTC.

The rearrangement joins TRBV2 to TRBJ1-1, with 11 bases fitting TRBD1. J was trimmed by 0 bases and V by 7 bases; bases with no gene match: 4. The CDR3 is 15 amino acids. Germline loops: CDR1 SNHLY, CDR2 FYNNEI. CDR3 coding DNA: TGTGCCAGCACACCGGGACAGGGGGTGAACACTGAAGCTTTCTTT. Its translation: CASTPGQGVNTEAFF.

The chain is built from TRBV28 and TRBJ2-7; D is uncertain. The CDR3 loop spans 12 amino acids. Trimming stripped 2 bases from V and 6 bases from J, with 8 bases between. The germline CDR1 and CDR2 sequences are MDHEN and SYDVKM. CDR3 bases: TGTGCCAGCAGTTTAGTCTGGGCCGAGCAGTACTTC. Translation gives CASSLVWAEQYF.

The genes are TRBV5-4 and TRBJ2-7; D not resolved. This CDR3 region has 14 residues. Deletions cut 4 bases from V and 0 bases from J, with 11 bases between. Germline CDR1 and CDR2: SGHNT and YYREEE (reference sequence). CDR3 residues: CASSPSTGSYEQYF. In nucleotides, the CDR3 is TGTGCCAGCAGCCCCAGTACGGGCTCCTACGAGCAGTACTTC.

V and J are TRBV10-3 and TRBJ1-5; D is uncertain. Germline V gene sequence: CDR1 ENHRY, CDR2 SYGVKD. V was trimmed by 10 bases and J by 0 bases, leaving 7 bases between them. CDR3 length equals 12 residues. The CDR3 loop reads CASDNSNQPQHF. The CDR3 region has the DNA TGTGCCAGCGACAATAGCAATCAGCCCCAGCATTTT.

The rearrangement links TRBV11-2 to TRBJ1-3, with unresolved D. Germline V gives CDR1 SGHAT, CDR2 FQNNGV. There are 15 residues in the CDR3. The V gene lost 1 base and the J gene lost 4 bases, with 11 bases spanning the gap. The CDR3 loop is CASSLALAEGNTIYF. The CDR3 DNA reads TGTGCCAGCAGCTTAGCCCTGGCCGAGGGAAACACCATATATTTT.

The chain employs TRBV6-2 or TRBV6-3 and TRBJ1-2; no clear D. Germline V gene sequence: CDR1 MNHEY, CDR2 SVGEGT. Trimming removed 4 bases from V and 6 bases from J, with 15 bases in between. This CDR3 region has 14 residues. In nucleotides, the CDR3 is TGTGCCAGCAGTTCTGGTCGGACGGGCGATGGCTACACCTTC. Translating gives CASSSGRTGDGYTF.

The rearrangement uses TRBV7-6 and TRBJ2-5; TRBD2 matches at 7 bases. Losses at the gene ends were 5 bases for V and 0 bases for J; bases not matched to a gene: 6. In germline, CDR1 is SGHVS, CDR2 FNYEAQ. This CDR3 has 15 amino acids. CDR3 bases: TGTGCCAGCAGCAAGGCGGGGGAGTACCAAGAGACCCAGTACTTC. As protein: CASSKAGEYQETQYF.

This clone was seen only a few times. This rearrangement joins TRBV7-8 to TRBJ2-7, with 9 bases matching TRBD1. From germline, CDR1 is SGHVS and CDR2 FQNEAQ. The trim removed 1 base at V and 3 bases at J, leaving 4 bases unmatched. The CDR3 has 15 amino acids. As DNA, the CDR3 is TGTGCCAGCAGCTTAGACTTGACAGGGGGCTACGAGCAGTACTTC. Amino acid sequence: CASSLDLTGGYEQYF.

The chain joins TRBV7-9 to TRBJ1-1, with a possible D match to TRBD1 (5 bases). The CDR3 is made up of 12 amino acids. CDR1 SEHNR and CDR2 FQNEAQ come from the germline V gene (reference sequence). Trimming shortened V by 5 bases and J by 10 bases, and 14 bases separated the two germline ends. The CDR3 loop is CASSLEGEGAFF. CDR3 nucleotide sequence: TGTGCCAGCAGCCTAGAAGGGGAGGGAGCTTTCTTT.

The rearrangement uses TRBV24-1 and TRBJ1-2; no clear D gene. V was clipped by 0 bases and J by 5 bases, with 9 bases between them. The CDR3 totals 14 residues. Per germline, CDR1 KGHDR and CDR2 SFDVKD. The CDR3 region has the DNA TGTGCCACCAGTGATTTGCACGGACGGTATGGCTACACCTTC. Residues: CATSDLHGRYGYTF.

The sample holds one count of this clone. The chain uses TRBV4-1 and TRBJ1-1; 8 bases agree with TRBD1. This CDR3 is 15 amino acids long. Germline CDR1 is MGHRA and CDR2 is YSYEKL. V was pared by 1 base and J by 7 bases, with 8 bases of the junction left unmatched. The CDR3, as DNA: TGCGCCAGCAGCCAAGTAGGGACAGGCAGCGTTGAAGCTTTCTTT. It encodes CASSQVGTGSVEAFF.

The genes are TRBV27 and TRBJ2-1, with TRBD1 as a possible D gene (6 bases). V was clipped by 5 bases and J by 3 bases, with 20 bases between them. CDR3 length: 17 residues. Germline assignment: CDR1 MNHEY and CDR2 SMNVEV (reference sequence). The CDR3: CASSPLLQGSGYNEQFF. The CDR3 DNA is TGTGCCAGCAGTCCTCTTTTACAGGGAAGCGGCTACAATGAGCAGTTCTTC.

V is TRBV14 and J is TRBJ2-3, with D possibly being TRBD2 (6 bases). The V end lost 3 bases, the J end lost 3 bases, and 10 bases lay between the germline ends. Looked up from germline, CDR1 is SGHDN and CDR2 is FVKESK. This CDR3 region has 14 residues. The CDR3 sequence is CASSQGTLTDTQYF. The CDR3 region has the DNA TGTGCCAGCAGCCAGGGGACTCTGACAGATACGCAGTATTTT.

Comment on this clone: Other DNA sequences in this sample translate to the same CDR3. The V gene is TRBV7-9, the J gene TRBJ1-4, with unresolved D. The V end lost 5 bases, the J end lost 4 bases, and 2 bases lay between the germline ends. The germline CDR1 and CDR2 sequences are SEHNR and FQNEAQ (reference sequence). The CDR3 has 11 amino acids. Written as DNA, the CDR3 is TGTGCCAGCAGCCTTAATGAAAAACTGTTTTTT. The encoded protein is CASSLNEKLFF.

This chain connects TRBV7-9 to TRBJ2-1; TRBD2 matches 10 bases. After removal of 2 bases from V and 7 bases from J, the junction contained 2 bases not matched to a gene. This CDR3 has 14 amino acids. Looked up from germline, CDR1 is SEHNR and CDR2 is FQNEAQ (reference sequence). This CDR3 reads CASSLSTSGNEQFF. Here the CDR3 DNA reads TGTGCCAGCAGCTTATCGACTAGCGGGAATGAGCAGTTCTTC. Full variable domain (outside the CDR3, taken from reference TRBV7-9 and TRBJ2-1): DTGVSQNPRHKITKRGQNVTFRCDPISEHNRLYWYRQTLGQGPEFLTYFQNEAQLEKSRLLSDRFSAERPKGSFSTLEIQRTEQGDSAMYLCASSLSTSGNEQFFGPGTRLTVL.

A single count supports this clone. The J gene is TRBJ1-2, the V gene TRBV27, with D unresolved. The CDR3 runs 13 residues. The V end was cut by 5 bases, the J end by 0 bases, with 7 bases between. CDR1 is MNHEY, CDR2 SMNVEV, per germline (reference sequence). This chain's CDR3 is CASSPRTNYGYTF. CDR3 nucleotides: TGTGCCAGCAGTCCCCGGACTAACTATGGCTACACCTTC.

The chain carries TRBV4-1 and TRBJ2-3, with D unresolved. V dropped 0 bases and J dropped 9 bases, with 7 bases sitting between them. This CDR3 has 12 residues. CDR1 MGHRA and CDR2 YSYEKL come from the germline V gene. The CDR3 here is CASSQDIQTQYF. CDR3 bases: TGCGCCAGCAGCCAAGACATCCAAACGCAGTATTTT.

There are a few counts of this clone. The chain couples TRBV29-1 to TRBJ1-2; possible D gene TRBD1, 6 bases. V lost 2 bases and J lost 0, with 13 bases in between. This CDR3 region has 15 residues. From germline, CDR1 is SQVTM and CDR2 ANQGSEA. The CDR3 DNA sequence: TGCAGCGTTGAAAGGACAGATGATCCTAACTATGGCTACACCTTC. It specifies CSVERTDDPNYGYTF.

The chain recombines TRBV11-3 with TRBJ2-2; D is possibly TRBD1 or TRBD2 (5 bases each). Trimming pared 6 bases from V and 7 bases from J, leaving 6 bases between. Germline-derived CDR1 and CDR2 are SGHNT and YENEEA. The CDR3 length is 11 residues. CDR3 sequence reads: CASRGVGELFF. DNA for the CDR3: TGTGCCAGCAGGGGGGTCGGGGAGCTGTTTTTT.

The chain uses TRBV5-5 and TRBJ2-1, with TRBD1 identical over 8 bases. Germline-derived CDR1 and CDR2 are SGHKS and YYEKEE (reference sequence). With V trimmed by 0 bases and J by 7 bases, 9 bases remained unmatched. The CDR3 is made up of 16 amino acids. CDR3 in amino acids: CASSLGLGQGTNEQFF. For the CDR3, the DNA is TGTGCCAGCAGCTTGGGGCTCGGACAGGGAACGAATGAGCAGTTCTTC.

This rearrangement joins TRBV7-9 to TRBJ2-7; 8 nucleotides match TRBD1. The CDR3 runs 16 residues. Germline lookup yields CDR1 SEHNR and CDR2 FQNEAQ (reference sequence). The J segment lost 3 bases and the V segment lost 3 bases, leaving 10 bases of the junction unmatched. The CDR3 DNA sequence: TGTGCCAGCAGCTTGCTAGGACAGGGTGGTGGCTACGAGCAGTACTTC. It specifies CASSLLGQGGGYEQYF.